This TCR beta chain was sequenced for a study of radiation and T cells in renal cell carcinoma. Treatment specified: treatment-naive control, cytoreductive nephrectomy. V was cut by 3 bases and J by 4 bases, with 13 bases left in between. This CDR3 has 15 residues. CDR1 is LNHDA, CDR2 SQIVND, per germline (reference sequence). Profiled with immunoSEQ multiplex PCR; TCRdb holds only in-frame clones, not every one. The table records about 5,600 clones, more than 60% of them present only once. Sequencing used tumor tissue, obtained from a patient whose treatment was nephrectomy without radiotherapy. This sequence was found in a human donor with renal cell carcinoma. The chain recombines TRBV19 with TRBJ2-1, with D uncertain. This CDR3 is CASSMSRTIYNEQFF. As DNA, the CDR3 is TGTGCCAGTAGTATGTCCCGTACTATTTACAATGAGCAGTTCTTC.